The sample holds many counts of the clone carrying this T cell receptor beta chain. Its specificity is unknown. The read falls 3 residues short of the CDR3 end, and the missing part is taken from the germline J gene. This CDR3 is built from 13 residues. The V gene's germline CDR1 is SNHLY and CDR2 FYNNEI. V dropped 5 bases and J dropped 6; count of bases not matched to a gene: 4. The data originate from a study of T cell clonality in common variable immunodeficiency. Study findings and constraints: Repertoire-complication correlations in CVID were limited by patient heterogeneity.

Control and CVID samples contributed equal amounts of genomic DNA. TCRdb keeps only in-frame clones here, not all; method: immunoSEQ multiplex PCR. This repertoire lists 30,000 to 40,000 clones without singletons; roughly 8.9% sits in the top ten. The source is a person between 18 and 75 years old in good health. Sequencing was done on a sample of peripheral blood mononuclear cells. This rearrangement joins TRBV2 to TRBJ1-2; 9 positions agree with TRBD1. This CDR3 is CASSWDRADGYTF. The sequenced CDR3 bases are TGTGCCAGCAGTTGGGACAGGGCGGATGGC.